The rows below give T cell receptor beta chains drawn from one sample of a study of blood T cell repertoires in COVID-19. Generated by immunoSEQ multiplex PCR, the TCRdb table keeps only in-frame clones and is missing some. Here the sample spans over 45,000 clones, roughly 80% being singletons. The sequenced material came from peripheral blood. Receptor source: a man between 60 and 70 years old with active COVID-19. Both conserved end residues are part of each CDR3. The D gene is left open where the match is weak. Where a row states a size, it is once, few, many or the class of an expanded clone; other rows omit it.

d_call	j_call	clone_size	v_call	cdr3_nt	cdr3_aa
TRBD2	TRBJ2-5	.	TRBV28	TGTGCCAGCTTTGCGGGAGCAGAGACCCAGTACTTC	CASFAGAETQYF
.	TRBJ2-1	.	TRBV7-9	TGTGCCAGCAGTCACGAAGGGAGATTCATCCGACGACAGGACGATGAGCAGTTCTTC	CASSHEGRFIRRQDDEQFF
.	TRBJ1-2	.	TRBV28	TGTGCCAGCAGTATCCTCTACAGGGACGACGTGGATGGCTACACCTTC	CASSILYRDDVDGYTF
.	TRBJ2-5	.	TRBV5-8	TGTGCCAGCAGCTCCTTGGGAAGAGGAGGCCAAGAGACCCAGTACTTC	CASSSLGRGGQETQYF
.	TRBJ2-7	.	TRBV6-5	TGTGCCAGCAGTTACGACAGGCTCAACTCCTACGAGCAGTACTTC	CASSYDRLNSYEQYF
.	TRBJ1-3	.	TRBV12-3/TRBV12-4	TGTGCCACCTACCGACTCCTGTGGAACACCATATATTTT	CATYRLLWNTIYF
.	TRBJ2-5	once	TRBV7-3	TGTGCCAGCAGCTTTGGGGGGGCACGGGAGACCCAGTACTTC	CASSFGGARETQYF
TRBD2	TRBJ2-7	.	TRBV11-2	TGTGCCAGCAGCTTTCAGCGGGGGGGCGGGGAGCAGTACTTC	CASSFQRGGGEQYF
TRBD1	TRBJ2-2	.	TRBV24-1	TGTGCCACCAGTGATAGTGAAAACAGGGGCAAAGGGCGGGAGCTGTTTTTT	CATSDSENRGKGRELFF
TRBD2	TRBJ2-1	.	TRBV6-1	TGTGCCAGCAGTGAAGGGAGGCTAGCGGGGGCCCTTAGCTCCTACAATGAGCAGTTCTTC	CASSEGRLAGALSSYNEQFF
.	TRBJ2-5	.	TRBV10-3	TGTGCCATCAGGCGAGGTACGGGAGTAGAGGCCCAGTACTTC	CAIRRGTGVEAQYF
.	TRBJ2-7	.	TRBV7-9	TGTGCCAGCAGCTTAGATGCCAGGGTCGACGAGCAGTACTTC	CASSLDARVDEQYF
.	TRBJ2-3	.	TRBV7-2	TGTGCCAGCAGCTTACCTCCGACTAGTAAAGATACGCAGTATTTT	CASSLPPTSKDTQYF
.	TRBJ1-1	.	TRBV28	TGTGCCAGCGGAGGCAGCATGAACACTGAAGCTTTCTTT	CASGGSMNTEAFF
.	TRBJ1-6	few	TRBV7-9	TGTGCCAGCAGCTTAGGACAGAGGAATTCACCCCTCCACTTT	CASSLGQRNSPLHF
.	TRBJ2-2	.	TRBV7-9	TGTGCCAGCAGCACGCCCCTAGGGGAAACCAGGGGGGCTATCGCAAGGGAGCTGTTTTTT	CASSTPLGETRGAIARELFF
TRBD1	TRBJ2-1	.	TRBV5-4	TGTGCCAGCAGCTCGGGACAGGGGGCCCCCTCCTACAATGAGCAGTTCTTC	CASSSGQGAPSYNEQFF
.	TRBJ2-5	.	TRBV7-9	TGTGCCAGCAGCGATGATCCGGGGGTCGAGACCCAGTACTTC	CASSDDPGVETQYF
.	TRBJ2-7	once	TRBV3-1/TRBV3-2	TGTGCCAGCAGCCAAGCGGTTTCCTACGAGCAGTACTTC	CASSQAVSYEQYF
.	TRBJ1-5	.	TRBV28	TGTGCCAGCATTGGGGCGGGGCGGGATCTTCAGCCCCAGCATTTT	CASIGAGRDLQPQHF
TRBD1	TRBJ1-2	.	TRBV9	TGTGCCAGCAGCGTAGGAGTCCGGCAGGGGGTCACTTCAGGGATCGGAATCGGTGGCTACACCTTC	CASSVGVRQGVTSGIGIGGYTF
.	TRBJ2-7	few	TRBV6-2/TRBV6-3	TGTGCCAGCAGTTACTCGAGGGGAGGTCTCTCCTACGAGCAGTACTTC	CASSYSRGGLSYEQYF
.	TRBJ1-2	few	TRBV20-1	TGCAGTGCTCACTCAAATGGCTACACCTTC	CSAHSNGYTF
TRBD1	TRBJ1-1	.	TRBV3-1/TRBV3-2	TGTGCCAGCAGCCACTCCGGACAGGGCCACACTGAAGCTTTCTTT	CASSHSGQGHTEAFF
TRBD1	TRBJ2-7	once	TRBV19	TGTGCCAGTAGTCCTGGACAGGTGATCTACGAGCAGTACTTC	CASSPGQVIYEQYF
TRBD2	TRBJ2-1	.	TRBV7-3	TGTGCCAGCCGGGTTGCGGGAGGGCGAAATGAGCAGTTCTTC	CASRVAGGRNEQFF
TRBD2	TRBJ2-4	.	TRBV9	TGTGCCAGCAGCGCCCAGATAACCGGACTAGTGATACAGTACTTC	CASSAQITGLVIQYF
.	TRBJ2-7	.	TRBV30	TGTGCCTGGAGTGTAAGCTTAAACTCCTACGAGCAGTACTTC	CAWSVSLNSYEQYF
TRBD2	TRBJ2-2	few	TRBV6-2/TRBV6-3	TGTGCCAGCAGCCCTCGGGGGGGCTACACCGGGGAGCTGTTTTTT	CASSPRGGYTGELFF
TRBD2	TRBJ2-1	few	TRBV28	TGTGCCAGCAGGTCCCGGGGCGGGAGGGCCTACAATGAGCAGTTCTTC	CASRSRGGRAYNEQFF
TRBD1	TRBJ1-3	.	TRBV4-2	TGTGCCAGCAGCCCACGACAGGGTCGTGGACGCTCTGGAAACACCATATATTTT	CASSPRQGRGRSGNTIYF